The source of this TCR beta chain is a study of shared clonotypes between healthy human individuals (dated by TCRdb to the early 2020s). For context, the study as a whole: Three men and a couple of women, aged 18 to 49 years, made up the cohort. For each donor, CD4 naive and CD4 memory were each given three plates, CD8 naive was given two plates, and CD8 memory was given one plate. To estimate repertoire size and how much clonotype sharing occurs between individuals, the study deeply sequenced the blood TCR repertoires of roughly 5 healthy adults. To increase sequencing depth and limit assay-specific biases, different laboratories used diverse techniques to prepare libraries and sequence TCR repertoires. Leukapheresis yielded between about 0.85 and 10 billion PBMCs per donor.

Using the deep immunoSEQ assay, multiplex PCR amplified TCR CDR3 regions from genomic DNA. Genomic DNA extracted from each cell subset was distributed evenly over all wells of several immunoSEQ 96-well plates, and each plate served as one replicate. Each replicate PCR for sorted subsets received approximately 200 ng genomic DNA, equal to about 30,000 T cell genomes. The purified libraries were quantified using a Qubit 3.0 fluorometer, sized with a Bioanalyzer 2100, and then quantified again using the KAPA Library Quantification kit. A separate single-read 150-cycle Illumina NextSeq 550 flow cell was used to sequence each immunoSEQ 96-well plate. As for the authors' bioinformatics: The immunoSEQ output contained only junctional sequences without quality scores, so filtering could not match that applied to full-length reads. To assign V/J genes and CDR3, sequences were annotated using PyIR, a Python wrapper for IgBLAST v1.9, with IMGT germline references. Any read was removed if the V/J assignment was weak (E-value above 1e-6), the CDR3 was missing, or the read contained stop codons, out-of-frame junctions, or ambiguous translated residues. V3J clonotypes were defined as sequences sharing an identical inferred V gene, J gene, and CDR3 amino acid sequence. Percentage overlap between repertoires was calculated by dividing the number of shared unique clonotypes by the size of the smaller repertoire. Repertoire richness was assessed with RTK rarefaction, the Chao1 estimator, and Recon v2.1 estimates of unobserved clonotypes. Generation probabilities were computed with OLGA for all TCRbeta clonotypes obtained by the gDNA method from several donors. This is the immuneACCESS table as TCRdb keeps it, with only in-frame sequences that have V and J called. A part of the clones is gone; compared with another copy, unresolved V genes explain less than half, and the rest is unexplained. V, J and clone size reflect that table, while D and trimming were determined from the DNA. In all, the sample holds approximately 1,000,000 clones, and about four fifths of those were seen once. Of the sample, more than 0.5% falls within the top ten clones.

With respect to this clone: This receptor's antigen is unknown. No base quality values were provided; no much bigger clone lies one nucleotide off.

Here is what the overall study found, with its caveats: The genetic and exposure-history diversity represented was limited by the small number of donors. Roughly 5% of naive CD4, 3.5% of naive CD8, roughly 2.4% of memory CD4, and roughly 0.4% of memory CD8 clonotypes were shared across a few donors. Pairwise subsampling led to the expectation that sequencing depth would affect the degree of clonotype sharing among donors. Naive subsets generally had larger estimated clonotype richness than memory subsets did. Even with the large sequencing depth, rarefaction of the sorted-subset datasets indicated that sequencing was incomplete. Sampling was restricted to blood, and TCR repertoires in tissues likely differ from the TCR repertoires found in blood. Clonotypes shared by all four sorted-subset donors showed higher generation probabilities than non-shared clonotypes.

The germline V gene specifies LGHNA as CDR1 and YSLEER as CDR2. V loses 4 bases at its end and J loses 4 bases; junction bases beyond the gene matches: 9. From cysteine to phenylalanine, the CDR3 is 15 amino acids long. Only the CDR3 part of the read is kept: 45 bases, read in frame from the first base. Donors were healthy HIV-negative adults with no recently reported acute infections or vaccinations. Every donor was a Caucasian adult residing in Nashville, Tennessee, USA. Magnetic negative selection was used to enrich CD4+ T cells, after which naive cells were positively selected on CD45RA and the negative fraction became the memory subset. Blood was obtained by leukapheresis, after which PBMCs were separated by Ficoll-Histopaque density gradient centrifugation and cryopreserved in liquid nitrogen vapor phase. Analytical flow cytometry was used to check the purity and quantity of each magnetically sorted T cell population. From each sorted fraction, genomic DNA was isolated and quantified by UV absorbance on a Nanodrop 2000c.

The TCR sequence derives from a man between 18 and 29 years old in good health. Some clones in this sample may be carry-over from other donors' samples. The chain employs TRBV4-3 and TRBJ2-5; 7 bases in the middle match TRBD1. Sequences were obtained from memory CD4+ T cells from PBMCs. The sample's cell subset or site label, decoded: CD45RA-negative fraction. The DNA reads as follows: TGCGCCAGCAGCCGGGGCGAGGCAGGGGGAGAGACCCAGTACTTC. This yields the protein CASSRGEAGGETQYF.